The clone carrying this T cell receptor (beta chain) was observed at least ten times. Its antigen is as yet unknown. MiXCR, applied by TCRdb to the 5' RACE reads, yields one record per CDR3 protein. There are about 39,000 distinct CDR3 sequences in the sample; around 5.8% occur only once, and more than 9% lies in the top ten. CDR3 length: 17 amino acids. V gave up 2 bases and J gave up 0 bases, with 14 bases separating them. These data originate in a study of spatial heterogeneity in lung cancer. Overall study context: As counted in raw reads, each unique TCR and UMI combination appeared more than ten times on average. Findings and caveats of the study: Follow-up blood showed ubiquitous expanded tumor TCRs less than blood at resection did.

The time point is: sample taken at primary tumor resection. Unsorted samples of tumor, nontumor lung or frozen PBMC had their whole RNA sequenced. Untreated early-stage non-small cell lung cancer patients, approximately 79 in total, were the donors. The sequence came from a male donor with early-stage non-small cell lung cancer. The chain joins TRBV12-3 or TRBV12-4 to TRBJ1-5; no firm D call. Sequencing was performed on PBMCs, taken at surgery. The CDR3 bases are TGTGCCAGCAGTTTATCCAGTCGACTAACTAGCAATCAGCCCCAGCATTTT. Encoded protein: CASSLSSRLTSNQPQHF.